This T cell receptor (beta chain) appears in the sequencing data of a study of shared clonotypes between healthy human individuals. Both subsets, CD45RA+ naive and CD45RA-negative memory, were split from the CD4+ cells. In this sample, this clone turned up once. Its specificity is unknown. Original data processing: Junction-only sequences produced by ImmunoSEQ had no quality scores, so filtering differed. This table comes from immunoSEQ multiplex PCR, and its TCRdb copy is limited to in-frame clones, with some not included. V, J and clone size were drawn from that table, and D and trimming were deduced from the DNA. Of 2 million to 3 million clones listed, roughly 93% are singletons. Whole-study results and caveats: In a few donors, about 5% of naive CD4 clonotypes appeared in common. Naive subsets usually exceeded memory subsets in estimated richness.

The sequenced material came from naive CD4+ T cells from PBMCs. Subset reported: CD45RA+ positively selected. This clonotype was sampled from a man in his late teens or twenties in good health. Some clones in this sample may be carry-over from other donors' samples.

In DNA form, the CDR3 reads TGTGCTAATCCTGGCCAGGGGGACTCCTACGAGCAGTACTTC. Translated: CANPGQGDSYEQYF. V and J are TRBV28 and TRBJ2-7; TRBD1 agrees at 7 bases. CDR1 is MDHEN and CDR2 is SYDVKM in the germline V gene. The length of the CDR3 is 14 residues.